This T cell receptor beta chain was sequenced in a study of chemoradiotherapy in HPV16-positive cancers. Study-wide context: A couple of HPV16-positive patients' cells yielded candidate HPV-specific clones and common motifs.

Samples were taken several times over chemoradiotherapy. CDR1 and CDR2 from the germline V gene are MNHEY and SVGAGI. The CDR3 sequence is 15 residues long. Trimming left V 0 bases short and J 1 base short, with 9 bases between. Measured with immunoSEQ multiplex PCR; TCRdb has only the in-frame clones, and not every one. Here the sample spans some 25,000 clones, approximately 94% being singletons. Study-level results: Functional assays defining HPV-specific T cells used only a couple of HPV16-positive patients. Non-HPV-specific T cells did not expand in tumors during treatment, whereas candidate HPV-specific clones and E7-related motifs did.

On this clone itself: Its specificity is unknown.

The sample was taken from a patient who underwent chemoradiotherapy. The rearrangement uses TRBV6-5 and TRBJ2-5; no reliable D call. This receptor was taken from a human donor with HPV-associated anogenital cancer. The CDR3 sequence is CASSYSGNSQETQYF. CDR3 DNA: TGTGCCAGCAGTTACTCGGGGAACAGCCAAGAGACCCAGTACTTC.